The clone carrying this T cell receptor beta chain appeared a single time. Amplified material comprised TCR beta CDR3 regions derived from RNA transcripts. After a first-round RT-PCR with HTBI primers, a second-round multiplex PCR was run. One entry per CDR3 protein results from TCRdb running MiXCR on the multiplex PCR reads. Counted here are 350,000 to 400,000 distinct CDR3 sequences, about a sixth occurring once; the ten biggest clones make up around 1.4%. This sample stems from a study of Graves' ophthalmopathy and Graves' hyperthyroidism. V was clipped by 2 bases and J by 1 base, with 11 bases between them. The CDR3 spans 15 residues. CDR1 is MNHEY, CDR2 SVGAGI, per germline. The diagnosis combined clinical symptoms, thyroxine, TRAb, thyroid ultrasound and orbital computed tomography scans.

Sequencing was carried out using peripheral blood. The chain carries TRBV6-5 and TRBJ1-1; the D gene is possibly TRBD1 (6 bases). This clonotype was obtained from a woman under 30 with Graves' ophthalmopathy. The CDR3 sequence: CASSYGPTGNTEAFF. CDR3 DNA: TGTGCCAGCAGTTACGGCCCGACAGGGAACACTGAAGCTTTCTTT.